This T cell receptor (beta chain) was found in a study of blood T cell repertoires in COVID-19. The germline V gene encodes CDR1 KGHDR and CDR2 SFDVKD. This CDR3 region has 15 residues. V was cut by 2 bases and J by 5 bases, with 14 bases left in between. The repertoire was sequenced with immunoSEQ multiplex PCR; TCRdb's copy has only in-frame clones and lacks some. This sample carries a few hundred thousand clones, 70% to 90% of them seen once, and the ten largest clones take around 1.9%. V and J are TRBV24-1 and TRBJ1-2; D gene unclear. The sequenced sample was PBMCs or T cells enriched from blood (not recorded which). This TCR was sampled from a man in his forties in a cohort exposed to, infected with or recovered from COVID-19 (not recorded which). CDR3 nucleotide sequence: TGTGCCACCAGTGATTCTGGAGCGGGTTGGTATGGCTACACCTTC. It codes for CATSDSGAGWYGYTF.